The sequence of this T cell receptor (beta chain) was determined in a study of T cells in localized non-small cell lung cancer. Study-level points and caveats: Maximal T cell clonality occurred in uninvolved adjacent lung, with tumor ranking below it.

Regarding this clone: Its antigen is currently unknown.

Here immunoSEQ multiplex PCR was the method, and the copy in TCRdb shows in-frame clones only, minus some. Of 25,000 to 40,000 clones listed, around 77% were seen once; the top ten hold about 16%. Germline CDR1 reads SGHTS; CDR2 reads YDEGEE. The CDR3 runs to 13 residues. The ends were cut back, 4 bases at V and 9 bases at J, with 14 bases in the middle. Here the sequenced sample was peripheral blood, taken before any cancer treatment. The sequence came from a male donor aged 60 or over with stage III squamous cell lung carcinoma. The chain recombines TRBV5-8 with TRBJ2-1; either TRBD1 or TRBD2 may fit D (6 bases each). CDR3 bases: TGTGCCAGCAGCAGGGGGGTCCCCAGTGAGCAGTTCTTC. Its protein is CASSRGVPSEQFF.